This T cell receptor beta chain was retrieved from a study of early T cells in non-severe SARS-CoV-2 infection. As for the study in general: Whole-blood bulk RNA, unsorted, was sequenced, and chains were unpaired. Overall study findings and caveats: Comparison of clonotypes with VDJdb favored anti-spike CD8 responses while missing private and CD4 specificities.

Trimming took off 5 bases at V and 5 bases at J, with 9 bases between the two ends. The CDR3 is made up of 11 amino acids. Germline V gene data show CDR1 as GTSNPN and CDR2 as SVGIG (reference sequence). cDNA molecules, individually, were tagged with unique molecular identifiers. TCRdb fed the 5' RACE reads into MiXCR, producing one record per CDR3 protein. The table has some 60,000 distinct CDR3 sequences, roughly 12% seen once. A word on this clonotype: What it binds is unknown.

This receptor was taken from an adult who was a healthcare worker with PCR-confirmed SARS-CoV-2 infection or an uninfected control (not recorded which). The chain links TRBV30 to TRBJ2-5, with D perhaps TRBD1 or TRBD2 (5 bases each). Sequencing used whole blood. Here the CDR3 reads CAWGGVETQYF. The CDR3 DNA reads as TGTGCCTGGGGGGGAGTCGAGACCCAGTACTTC.